This is a list of T cell receptor beta chains from one sample in a study of CD8 T cells in Susac syndrome. TCRdb reanalysed the immunoSEQ multiplex PCR reads using MiXCR and keeps one entry per CDR3 protein. Among 100,000 to 150,000 distinct CDR3 sequences, around 94% were seen once, and the ten largest hold 0.21%. Sequencing was done on a sample of CD8+ T cells from PBMCs. These receptors were collected from a human donor with Susac syndrome. The CDR3 runs from the conserved cysteine through the conserved F or W. The order of the fields is J gene, clone size, D gene, V gene, CDR3 protein, CDR3 DNA. D genes are given only for firm matches. Clone size is shown for a subset of rows, as once, few, many or a class of expanded clone.

J gene: TRBJ2-7
clone size: -
D gene: TRBD1
V gene: TRBV7-9
CDR3 protein: CASSARDRGMVEQYF
CDR3 DNA: TGTGCCAGCAGCGCCAGGGACAGAGGAATGGTCGAGCAGTACTTC

J gene: TRBJ2-7
clone size: -
D gene: -
V gene: TRBV29-1
CDR3 protein: CSVDSGYEQYF
CDR3 DNA: TGCAGCGTTGACTCGGGGTACGAGCAGTACTTC

J gene: TRBJ2-1
clone size: -
D gene: -
V gene: TRBV6-2/TRBV6-3
CDR3 protein: CASQHDTSSYNEQFF
CDR3 DNA: TGTGCCAGCCAACACGATACGAGCTCCTACAATGAGCAGTTCTTC

J gene: TRBJ2-7
clone size: -
D gene: TRBD1
V gene: TRBV28
CDR3 protein: CASTSGQVLYEQYF
CDR3 DNA: TGTGCCAGCACCTCGGGACAGGTCCTCTACGAGCAGTACTTC

J gene: TRBJ1-5
clone size: -
D gene: -
V gene: TRBV7-9
CDR3 protein: CASSSDTSSQHF
CDR3 DNA: TGTGCCAGCAGCAGTGACACATCGTCCCAGCATTTT

J gene: TRBJ1-4
clone size: -
D gene: -
V gene: TRBV27
CDR3 protein: CASSLSAIEKLFF
CDR3 DNA: TGTGCCAGCAGTTTATCGGCTATTGAAAAACTGTTTTTT

J gene: TRBJ1-1
clone size: -
D gene: TRBD1
V gene: TRBV9
CDR3 protein: CASSAKGTGGEAFF
CDR3 DNA: TGTGCCAGCAGCGCGAAGGGGACAGGAGGGGAAGCTTTCTTT

J gene: TRBJ2-5
clone size: -
D gene: TRBD2
V gene: TRBV28
CDR3 protein: CASSLTGASGGAVETQYF
CDR3 DNA: TGTGCCAGCAGTCTCACCGGGGCTAGCGGGGGGGCAGTAGAGACCCAGTACTTC

J gene: TRBJ2-1
clone size: -
D gene: -
V gene: TRBV11-2
CDR3 protein: CASSLHNGHNEQFF
CDR3 DNA: TGTGCCAGCAGCCTACACAATGGACACAATGAGCAGTTCTTC

J gene: TRBJ1-2
clone size: -
D gene: -
V gene: TRBV7-6
CDR3 protein: CASSLGAGDGYTF
CDR3 DNA: TGTGCCAGCAGCTTGGGGGCCGGTGATGGCTACACCTTC

J gene: TRBJ2-7
clone size: -
D gene: TRBD2
V gene: TRBV5-6
CDR3 protein: CASSSYAGVLSYEQYF
CDR3 DNA: TGTGCCAGCAGCTCCTACGCGGGAGTGCTCTCCTACGAGCAGTACTTC

J gene: TRBJ2-3
clone size: -
D gene: TRBD2
V gene: TRBV6-5
CDR3 protein: CASSPSGGALDTQYF
CDR3 DNA: TGTGCCAGCAGCCCTAGCGGGGGGGCCCTCGATACGCAGTATTTT

J gene: TRBJ2-7
clone size: -
D gene: -
V gene: TRBV25-1
CDR3 protein: CASSEPLEGAYEQYF
CDR3 DNA: TGTGCCAGCAGTGAACCCTTGGAGGGGGCCTACGAGCAGTACTTC

J gene: TRBJ2-6
clone size: -
D gene: -
V gene: TRBV15
CDR3 protein: CATSEQGAGANVLTF
CDR3 DNA: TGTGCCACCAGCGAACAGGGCGCTGGGGCCAACGTCCTGACTTTC

J gene: TRBJ2-6
clone size: -
D gene: TRBD2
V gene: TRBV5-6
CDR3 protein: CASSPERRLAGDGANVLTF
CDR3 DNA: TGTGCCAGCAGCCCCGAACGGAGGCTAGCGGGAGATGGGGCCAACGTCCTGACTTTC

J gene: TRBJ2-2
clone size: -
D gene: -
V gene: TRBV19
CDR3 protein: CASTPAGPGELFF
CDR3 DNA: TGTGCCAGTACTCCCGCCGGCCCCGGGGAGCTGTTTTTT

J gene: TRBJ2-3
clone size: once
D gene: -
V gene: TRBV6-5
CDR3 protein: CASSSPTRTDTQYF
CDR3 DNA: TGTGCCAGCAGTTCCCCCACACGCACAGATACGCAGTATTTT

J gene: TRBJ1-1
clone size: -
D gene: -
V gene: TRBV2
CDR3 protein: CASSGLQADVGEAFF
CDR3 DNA: TGTGCCAGCAGTGGTCTCCAGGCCGATGTCGGTGAAGCTTTCTTT

J gene: TRBJ1-1
clone size: once
D gene: -
V gene: TRBV12-3/TRBV12-4
CDR3 protein: CASNIRGTEAFF
CDR3 DNA: TGTGCCAGCAATATCAGGGGCACTGAAGCTTTCTTT

J gene: TRBJ2-2
clone size: -
D gene: TRBD1
V gene: TRBV6-5
CDR3 protein: CASSHGQGETGELFF
CDR3 DNA: TGTGCCAGCAGTCACGGACAGGGAGAGACCGGGGAGCTGTTTTTT

J gene: TRBJ1-1
clone size: once
D gene: -
V gene: TRBV6-5
CDR3 protein: CASSYSRTMNTEAFF
CDR3 DNA: TGTGCCAGCAGTTACTCCCGGACAATGAACACTGAAGCTTTCTTT

J gene: TRBJ2-7
clone size: -
D gene: -
V gene: TRBV7-9
CDR3 protein: CASSFRVHEQYF
CDR3 DNA: TGTGCCAGCAGCTTCAGGGTCCACGAGCAGTACTTC